The present T cell receptor (beta chain) was sequenced within a study of control samples from healthy donors and cancer patients (TCRdb year 2020). The CDR3 starts with the cysteine, ends with the phenylalanine, and has 13 residues. Kept here is only the CDR3 DNA, which spans 39 bases and is read in frame from base 1. The germline V gene specifies SQVTM as CDR1 and ANQGSEA as CDR2. V is reduced by 4 bases and J by 4 bases, leaving a spacing of 13 bases between them. The library came from the immunoSEQ multiplex PCR assay. TCRdb stores this immuneACCESS table with in-frame sequences only. Part of the clones is absent; in the studies checked, under half of the shortfall reflects unresolved V genes, and no reason is known for the rest. This sample comprises 100,000 to 150,000 clones, approximately 92% of them detected only once. Approximately 0.58% of the sample is held by the ten biggest clonotypes.

About this clone itself: No cognate antigen has been identified for it. No base qualities exist here, and no much larger clone lies one base off it.

The rearranged chain carries TRBV29-1 and TRBJ1-2; no D segment can be confidently identified. Sample: PBMCs. This receptor was identified in a man older than 75 with head and neck cancer. The encoded CDR3 is CSVVEAGVYGYTF. DNA sequence: TGCAGCGTTGTAGAGGCCGGAGTCTATGGCTACACCTTC.